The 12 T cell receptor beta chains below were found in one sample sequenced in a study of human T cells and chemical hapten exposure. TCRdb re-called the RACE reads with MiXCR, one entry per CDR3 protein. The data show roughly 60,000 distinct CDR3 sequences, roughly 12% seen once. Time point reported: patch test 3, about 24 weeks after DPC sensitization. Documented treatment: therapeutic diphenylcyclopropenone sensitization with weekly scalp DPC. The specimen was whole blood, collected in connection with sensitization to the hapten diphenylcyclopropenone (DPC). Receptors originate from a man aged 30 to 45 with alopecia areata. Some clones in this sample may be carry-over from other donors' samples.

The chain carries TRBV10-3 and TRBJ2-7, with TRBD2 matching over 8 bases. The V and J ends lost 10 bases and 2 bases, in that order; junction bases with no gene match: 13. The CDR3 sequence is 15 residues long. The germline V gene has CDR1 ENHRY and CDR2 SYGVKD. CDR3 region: CASWSYERGTYEQYF. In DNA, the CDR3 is TGTGCCAGCTGGAGTTACGAGCGGGGGACCTACGAGCAGTACTTC.

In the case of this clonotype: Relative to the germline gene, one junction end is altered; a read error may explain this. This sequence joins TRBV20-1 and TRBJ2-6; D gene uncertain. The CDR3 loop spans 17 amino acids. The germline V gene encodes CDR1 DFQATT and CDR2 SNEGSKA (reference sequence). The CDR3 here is CSARDVGRLSGTNVLTF. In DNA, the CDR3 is TGCAGTGCTAGAGATGTTGGCAGGCTCTCTGGGACCAACGTCCTGACTTTC.

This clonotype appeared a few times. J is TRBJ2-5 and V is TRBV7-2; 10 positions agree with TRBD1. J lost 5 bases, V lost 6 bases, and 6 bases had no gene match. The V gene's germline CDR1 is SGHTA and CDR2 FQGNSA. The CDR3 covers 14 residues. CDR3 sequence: CASSRTGGYETQYF. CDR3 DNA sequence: TGTGCCAGCAGTCGGACAGGGGGTTATGAGACCCAGTACTTC.

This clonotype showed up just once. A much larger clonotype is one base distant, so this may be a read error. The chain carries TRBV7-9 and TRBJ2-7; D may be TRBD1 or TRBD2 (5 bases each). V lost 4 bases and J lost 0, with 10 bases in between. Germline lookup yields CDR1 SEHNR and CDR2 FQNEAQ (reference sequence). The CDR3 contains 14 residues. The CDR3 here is CASSSGTASYEQYF. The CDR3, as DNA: TGTGCCAGCAGCTCCGGGACGGCCTCCTACGAGCAGTACTTC.

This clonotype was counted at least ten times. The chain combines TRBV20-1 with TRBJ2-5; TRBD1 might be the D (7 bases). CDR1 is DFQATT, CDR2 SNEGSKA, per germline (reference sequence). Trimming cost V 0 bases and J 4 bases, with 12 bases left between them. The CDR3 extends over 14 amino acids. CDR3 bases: TGCAGTGCTAGAGAGGGTCAGGGGGGAGAGACCCAGTACTTC. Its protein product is CSAREGQGGETQYF.

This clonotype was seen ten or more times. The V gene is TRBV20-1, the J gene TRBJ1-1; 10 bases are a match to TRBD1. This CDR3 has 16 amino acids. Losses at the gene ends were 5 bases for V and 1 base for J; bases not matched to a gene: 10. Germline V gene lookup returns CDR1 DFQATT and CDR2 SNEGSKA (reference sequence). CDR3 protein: CSAQVRDRGWNTEAFF. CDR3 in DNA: TGCAGTGCTCAGGTCCGGGACAGGGGATGGAACACTGAAGCTTTCTTT.

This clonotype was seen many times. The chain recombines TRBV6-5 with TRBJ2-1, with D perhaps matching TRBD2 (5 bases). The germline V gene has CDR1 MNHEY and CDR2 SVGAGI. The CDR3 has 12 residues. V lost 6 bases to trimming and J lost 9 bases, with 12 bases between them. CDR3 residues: CASRTGGGEQFF. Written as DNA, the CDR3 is TGTGCCAGCAGGACCGGTGGAGGTGAGCAGTTCTTC.

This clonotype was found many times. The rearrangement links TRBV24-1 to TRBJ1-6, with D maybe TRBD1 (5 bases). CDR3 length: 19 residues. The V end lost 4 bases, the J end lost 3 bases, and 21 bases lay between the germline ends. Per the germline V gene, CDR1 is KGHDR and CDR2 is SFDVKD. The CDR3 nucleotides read TGTGCCACCAGTGACCCCCTAGGGGAAGTCCTCGGCTATAATTCACCCCTCCACTTT. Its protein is CATSDPLGEVLGYNSPLHF.

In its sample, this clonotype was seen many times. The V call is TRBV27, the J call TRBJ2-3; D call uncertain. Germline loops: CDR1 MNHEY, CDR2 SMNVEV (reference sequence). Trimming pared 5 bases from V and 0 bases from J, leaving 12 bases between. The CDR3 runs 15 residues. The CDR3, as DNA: TGTGCCAGCAGTGAGAAGTTCCTCAGCACAGATACGCAGTATTTT. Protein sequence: CASSEKFLSTDTQYF.

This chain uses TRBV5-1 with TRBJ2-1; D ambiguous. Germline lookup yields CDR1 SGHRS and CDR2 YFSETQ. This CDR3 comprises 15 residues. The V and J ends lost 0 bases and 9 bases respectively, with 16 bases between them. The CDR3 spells CASSLVGPPAGEQFF. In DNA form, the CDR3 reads TGCGCCAGCAGCTTGGTAGGACCGCCGGCAGGTGAGCAGTTCTTC.

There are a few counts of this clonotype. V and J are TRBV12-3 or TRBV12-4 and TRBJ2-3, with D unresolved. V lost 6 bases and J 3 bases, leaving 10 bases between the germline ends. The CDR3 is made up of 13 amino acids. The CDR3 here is CASSIGSTDTQYF. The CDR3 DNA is TGTGCCAGCAGCATCGGGTCGACAGATACGCAGTATTTT.

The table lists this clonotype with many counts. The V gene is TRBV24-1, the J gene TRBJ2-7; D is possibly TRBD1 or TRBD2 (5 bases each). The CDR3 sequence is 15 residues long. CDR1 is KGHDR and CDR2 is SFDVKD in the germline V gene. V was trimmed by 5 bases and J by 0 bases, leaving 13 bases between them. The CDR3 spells CATSVHSGTSYEQYF. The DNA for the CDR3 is TGTGCCACCAGTGTCCACTCCGGGACCTCCTACGAGCAGTACTTC.